This T cell receptor beta chain was sequenced in a study of blood T cell repertoires in COVID-19. The V gene end was trimmed by 0 bases and the J gene end by 6 bases; junction bases not matched to a gene: 9. This CDR3 is 15 amino acids long. Per the germline V gene, CDR1 is SGHKS and CDR2 is YYEKEE (reference sequence). Profiled with immunoSEQ multiplex PCR; TCRdb holds only in-frame clones, not every one. The sample yields 110,000 or so clones, over 80% seen once. The sequenced sample consisted of peripheral blood. The chain joins TRBV5-5 to TRBJ2-7; 7 bases map to TRBD1. The clonotype originates from a woman between 70 and 85 years old with acute or convalescent COVID-19. DNA of the CDR3: TGTGCCAGCAGCTTGGCTAGACAGGGCCCCTCCGAGCAGTACGTC. As protein: CASSLARQGPSEQYV.